These T cell receptor beta chains were read from a single sample in a study of blood T cell repertoires in COVID-19. Profiling relied on immunoSEQ multiplex PCR, and the TCRdb table lists in-frame clones only, not all of them. The table records 200,000 to 250,000 clones, approximately 90% of them present only once. Sequenced input: PBMCs or T cells enriched from blood (not recorded which). All receptors derive from a man aged 45 to 65 who had been exposed to COVID-19. Each CDR3 is given with its conserved first and last residue. D genes are given only for firm matches.

>TRBJ1-2|NA|TRBV5-1
CASSPDGVNYGYTF
TGCGCCAGCAGCCCGGACGGGGTTAACTATGGCTACACCTTC
>TRBJ1-3|TRBD1|TRBV9
CASSPTGGSGNTIYF
TGTGCCAGCAGCCCGACAGGGGGGTCTGGAAACACCATATATTTT
>TRBJ1-4|TRBD1|TRBV6-5
CASSLSDRGHEKLFF
TGTGCCAGCAGTCTCTCCGACAGGGGCCACGAAAAACTGTTTTTT
>TRBJ2-1|TRBD2|TRBV5-4
CASSLTSGSWDEQFF
TGTGCCAGCAGCTTAACTAGCGGGAGTTGGGATGAGCAGTTCTTC
>TRBJ1-2|NA|TRBV29-1
CSVEAQLDYGYTF
TGCAGCGTTGAAGCCCAACTAGACTATGGCTACACCTTC
>TRBJ2-5|NA|TRBV5-6
CASSFGTVQETQYF
TGTGCCAGCAGCTTCGGGACTGTTCAAGAGACCCAGTACTTC
>TRBJ2-5|TRBD2|TRBV18
CASSPLAAQETQYF
TGTGCCAGCTCACCCCTAGCGGCCCAAGAGACCCAGTACTTC
>TRBJ2-5|TRBD1|TRBV7-3
CASSLFPTGGETQYF
TGTGCCAGCAGCTTGTTTCCGACAGGGGGAGAGACCCAGTACTTC
>TRBJ1-5|NA|TRBV19
CATSAGQPQHF
TGTGCCACCTCAGCGGGTCAGCCCCAGCATTTT
>TRBJ1-1|TRBD1|TRBV12-5
CASGLSWTGEGSVYTEAFF
TGTGCTAGTGGTTTGAGTTGGACAGGGGAGGGTTCCGTGTACACTGAAGCTTTCTTT
>TRBJ1-2|NA|TRBV6-5
CASSYAGYGYTF
TGTGCCAGCAGTTACGCAGGGTACGGCTACACCTTC
>TRBJ2-7|TRBD1|TRBV18
CASSPQGQGIPYEQYF
TGTGCCAGCTCACCACAGGGACAGGGAATCCCCTACGAGCAGTACTTC
>TRBJ1-5|NA|TRBV28
CASSLNGNSNQPQHF
TGTGCCAGCAGTTTAAACGGTAATAGCAATCAGCCCCAGCATTTT